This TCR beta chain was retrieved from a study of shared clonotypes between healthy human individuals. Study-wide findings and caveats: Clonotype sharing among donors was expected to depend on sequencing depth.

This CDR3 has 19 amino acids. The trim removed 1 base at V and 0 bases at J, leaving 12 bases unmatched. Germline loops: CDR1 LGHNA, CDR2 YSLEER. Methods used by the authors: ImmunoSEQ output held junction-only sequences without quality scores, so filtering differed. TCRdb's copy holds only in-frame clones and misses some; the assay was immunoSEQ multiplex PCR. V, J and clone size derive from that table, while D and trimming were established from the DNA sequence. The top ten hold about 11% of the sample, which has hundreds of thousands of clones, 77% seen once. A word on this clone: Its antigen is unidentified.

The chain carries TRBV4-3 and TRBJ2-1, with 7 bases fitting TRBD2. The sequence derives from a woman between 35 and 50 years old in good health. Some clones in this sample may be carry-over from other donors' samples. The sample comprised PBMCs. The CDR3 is CASSQAAPGTISSYNEQFF. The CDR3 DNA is TGCGCCAGCAGCCAAGCCGCCCCCGGGACTATCAGCTCCTACAATGAGCAGTTCTTC.